This T cell receptor (beta chain) was recovered during a study of beta chain features in type 1 diabetes. The study, taken as a whole, reports: HLA effects on TCRB rearrangement stayed unresolved here. PCR, the amplification step, might favor shorter templates, equally in patients and controls. For patients, the naive, central memory and Treg TCRB repertoires appeared more alike than for healthy donors. Moderate yet significant TCRB CDR3 shortening was seen in Type 1 diabetes patients in all four CD4+ subsets.

Deletions cut 6 bases from V and 4 bases from J, with 9 bases between. CDR3 size: 12 residues. CDR1 and CDR2 from the germline V gene are ENHRY and SYGVKD. This clone occurred a few times. Its antigen is not identified. Every isolated RNA sample was fully reverse transcribed, so sequencing captured expressed TCRB transcripts. Samples of naive, central memory and regulatory T cells yielded a mean of around 3.4 million reads. The protocol was immunoSEQ multiplex PCR, while the TCRdb copy is restricted to in-frame clones and leaves out a portion. The sample yields 230,000 or so clones, roughly 17% seen once.

This TCR was recovered from a man aged 25-45 years with type 1 diabetes. The rearrangement joins TRBV10-3 to TRBJ1-2; D unresolved. Sequenced input: naive CD4+ T cells from blood. The CDR3 DNA is TGTGCCATCAGGCGCAGCTCCTATGGCTACACCTTC. Its translation is CAIRRSSYGYTF.